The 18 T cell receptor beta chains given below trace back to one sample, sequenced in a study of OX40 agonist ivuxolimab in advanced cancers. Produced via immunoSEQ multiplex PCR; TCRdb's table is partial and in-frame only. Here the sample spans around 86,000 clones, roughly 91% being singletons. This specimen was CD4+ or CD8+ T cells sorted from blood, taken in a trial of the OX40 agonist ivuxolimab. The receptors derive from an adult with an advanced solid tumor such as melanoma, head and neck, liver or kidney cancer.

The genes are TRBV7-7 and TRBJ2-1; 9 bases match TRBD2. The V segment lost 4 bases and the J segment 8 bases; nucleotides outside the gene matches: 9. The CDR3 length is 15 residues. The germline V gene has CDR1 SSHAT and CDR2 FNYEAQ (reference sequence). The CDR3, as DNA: TGTGCCAGCAGCTCGGTGGCTAGCGGGGTCCATGAGCAGTTCTTC. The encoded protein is CASSSVASGVHEQFF. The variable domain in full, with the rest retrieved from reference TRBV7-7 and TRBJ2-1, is GAGVSQSPRYKVTKRGQDVTLRCDPISSHATLYWYQQALGQGPEFLTYFNYEAQPDKSGLPSDRFSAERPEGSISTLTIQRTEQRDSAMYRCASSSVASGVHEQFFGPGTRLTVL.

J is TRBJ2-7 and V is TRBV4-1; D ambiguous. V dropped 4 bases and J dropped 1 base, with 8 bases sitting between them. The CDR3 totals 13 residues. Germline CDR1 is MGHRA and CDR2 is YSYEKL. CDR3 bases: TGCGCCAGCAGCCCAACCCCGTCCTACGAGCAGTACTTC. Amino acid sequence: CASSPTPSYEQYF.

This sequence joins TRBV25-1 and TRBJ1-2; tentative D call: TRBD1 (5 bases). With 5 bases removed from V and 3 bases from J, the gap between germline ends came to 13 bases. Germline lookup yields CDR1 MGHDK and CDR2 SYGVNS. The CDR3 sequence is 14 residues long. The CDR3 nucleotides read TGTGCCAGCAGTCGATGGGGGGACTACTATGGCTACACCTTC. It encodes CASSRWGDYYGYTF.

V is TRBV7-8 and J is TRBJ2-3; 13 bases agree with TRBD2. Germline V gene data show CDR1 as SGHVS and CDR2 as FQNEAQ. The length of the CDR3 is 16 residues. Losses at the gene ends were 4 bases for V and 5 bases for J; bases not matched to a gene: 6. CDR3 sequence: CASSSLAGGRGDTQYF. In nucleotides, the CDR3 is TGTGCCAGCAGCTCACTAGCGGGAGGGCGGGGAGATACGCAGTATTTT.

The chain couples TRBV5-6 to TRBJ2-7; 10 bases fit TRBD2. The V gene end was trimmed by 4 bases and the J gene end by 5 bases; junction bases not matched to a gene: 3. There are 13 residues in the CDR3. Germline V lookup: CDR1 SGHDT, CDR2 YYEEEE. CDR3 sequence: CASSSGGVHEQYF. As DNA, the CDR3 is TGTGCCAGCAGCAGCGGGGGGGTCCACGAGCAGTACTTC.

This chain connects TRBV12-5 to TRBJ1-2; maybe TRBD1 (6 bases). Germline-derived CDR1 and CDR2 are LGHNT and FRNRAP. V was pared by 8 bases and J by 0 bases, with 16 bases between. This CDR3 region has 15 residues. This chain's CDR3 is CASPQGRTSNYGYTF. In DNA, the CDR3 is TGTGCTAGTCCGCAGGGGCGCACCTCTAACTATGGCTACACCTTC. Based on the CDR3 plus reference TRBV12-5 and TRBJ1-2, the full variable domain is DARVTQTPRHKVTEMGQEVTMRCQPILGHNTVFWYRQTMMQGLELLAYFRNRAPLDDSGMPKDRFSAEMPDATLATLKIQPSEPRDSAVYFCASPQGRTSNYGYTFGSGTRLTVV.

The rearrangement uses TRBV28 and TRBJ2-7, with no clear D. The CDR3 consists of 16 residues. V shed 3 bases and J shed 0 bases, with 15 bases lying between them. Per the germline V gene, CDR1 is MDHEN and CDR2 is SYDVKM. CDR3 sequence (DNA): TGTGCCAGCAGTTTGAAGCGACAAGGGTCCTCCTACGAGCAGTACTTC. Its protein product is CASSLKRQGSSYEQYF.

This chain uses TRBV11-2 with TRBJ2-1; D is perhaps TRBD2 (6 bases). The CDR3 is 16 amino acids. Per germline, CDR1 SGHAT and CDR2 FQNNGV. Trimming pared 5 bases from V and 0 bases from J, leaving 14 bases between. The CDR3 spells CASSSGGETSYNEQFF. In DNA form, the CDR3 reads TGTGCCAGCAGCAGCGGCGGGGAGACCTCCTACAATGAGCAGTTCTTC.

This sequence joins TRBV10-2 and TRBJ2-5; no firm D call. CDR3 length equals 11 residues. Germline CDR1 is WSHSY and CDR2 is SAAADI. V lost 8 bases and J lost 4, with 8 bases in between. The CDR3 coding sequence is TGCGCCAGCGGTGGCCCAGAGACCCAGTACTTC. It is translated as CASGGPETQYF.

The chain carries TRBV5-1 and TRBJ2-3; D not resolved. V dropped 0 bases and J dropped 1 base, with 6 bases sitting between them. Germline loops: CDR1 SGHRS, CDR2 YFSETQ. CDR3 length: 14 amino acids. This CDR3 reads CASSLDEGTDTQYF. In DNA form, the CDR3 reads TGCGCCAGCAGCTTGGATGAGGGCACAGATACGCAGTATTTT.

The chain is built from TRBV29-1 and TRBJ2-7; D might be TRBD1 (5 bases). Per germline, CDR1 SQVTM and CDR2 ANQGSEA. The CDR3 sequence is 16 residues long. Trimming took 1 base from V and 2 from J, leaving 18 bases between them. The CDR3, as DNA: TGCAGCGTTGAAGGGGGCTCGGTACTGCTGCCCTACGAGCAGTACTTC. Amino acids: CSVEGGSVLLPYEQYF.

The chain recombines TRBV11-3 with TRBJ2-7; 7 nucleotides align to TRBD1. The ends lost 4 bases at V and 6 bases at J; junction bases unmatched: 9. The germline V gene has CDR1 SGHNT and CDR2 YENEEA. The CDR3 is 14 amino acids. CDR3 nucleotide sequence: TGTGCCAGCAGCTCCGGGACAGCTCCTACCGAGCAGTACTTC. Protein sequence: CASSSGTAPTEQYF.

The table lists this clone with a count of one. The CDR3 spells CASSLEGTSGRWTGELFF. In DNA form, the CDR3 reads TGTGCCAGCAGTCTGGAGGGGACTAGCGGGAGGTGGACCGGGGAGCTGTTTTTT. V is TRBV28 and J is TRBJ2-2; TRBD2 aligns across 15 bases. The germline gives CDR1 MDHEN, CDR2 SYDVKM. This CDR3 spans 18 amino acids. Germline trimming cut 5 bases from V and 5 bases from J; bases unmatched to any gene: 9.

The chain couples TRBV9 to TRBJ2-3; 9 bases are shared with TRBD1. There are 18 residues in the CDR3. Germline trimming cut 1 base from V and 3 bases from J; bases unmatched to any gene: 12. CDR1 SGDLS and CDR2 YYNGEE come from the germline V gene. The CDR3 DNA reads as TGTGCCAGCAGCGTACCTCCGGGTGGACAGGGGAAGACAGATACGCAGTATTTT. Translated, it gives CASSVPPGGQGKTDTQYF. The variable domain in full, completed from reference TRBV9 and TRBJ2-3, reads DSGVTQTPKHLITATGQRVTLRCSPRSGDLSVYWYQQSLDQGLQFLIQYYNGEERAKGNILERFSAQQFPDLHSELNLSSLELGDSALYFCASSVPPGGQGKTDTQYFGPGTRLTVL.

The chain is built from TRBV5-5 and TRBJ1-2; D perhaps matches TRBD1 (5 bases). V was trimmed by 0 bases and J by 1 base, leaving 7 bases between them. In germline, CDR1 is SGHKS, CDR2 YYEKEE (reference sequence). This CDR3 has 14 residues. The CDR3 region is CASSLETVNYGYTF. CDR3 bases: TGTGCCAGCAGCTTGGAGACAGTTAACTATGGCTACACCTTC.

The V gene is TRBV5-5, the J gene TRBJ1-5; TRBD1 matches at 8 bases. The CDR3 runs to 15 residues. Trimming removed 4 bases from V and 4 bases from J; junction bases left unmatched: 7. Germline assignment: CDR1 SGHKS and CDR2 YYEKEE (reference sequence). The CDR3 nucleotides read TGTGCCAGCAGCAAACTCGGACAGGGTAATCAGCCCCAGCATTTT. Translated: CASSKLGQGNQPQHF.

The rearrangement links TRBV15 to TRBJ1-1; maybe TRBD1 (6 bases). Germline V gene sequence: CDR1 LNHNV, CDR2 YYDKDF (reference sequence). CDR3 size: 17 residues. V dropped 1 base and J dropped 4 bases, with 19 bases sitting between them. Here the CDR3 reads CATSRANGVGAGTEAFF. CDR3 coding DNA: TGTGCCACCAGCAGAGCCAACGGTGTGGGGGCGGGCACTGAAGCTTTCTTT. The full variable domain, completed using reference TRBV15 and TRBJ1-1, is DAMVIQNPRYQVTQFGKPVTLSCSQTLNHNVMYWYQQKSSQAPKLLFHYYDKDFNNEADTPDNFQSRRPNTSFCFLDIRSPGLGDTAMYLCATSRANGVGAGTEAFFGQGTRLTVV.

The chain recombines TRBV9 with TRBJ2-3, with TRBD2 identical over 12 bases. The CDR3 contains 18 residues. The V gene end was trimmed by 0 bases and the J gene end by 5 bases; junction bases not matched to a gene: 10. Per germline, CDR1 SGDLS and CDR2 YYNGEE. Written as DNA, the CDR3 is TGTGCCAGCAGCGTAGCTTCGCTAGCGGGAGGGTCCCTAGATACGCAGTATTTT. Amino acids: CASSVASLAGGSLDTQYF.